These 14 T cell receptor beta chains share one sample of origin, sequenced in a study of T cells in Graves' hyperthyroidism and ophthalmopathy. TCR beta CDR3 regions were amplified from RNA transcripts. Carried out on the TCR CDR3, a first-round RT-PCR used the HTBI primer set. TCRdb re-called the multiplex PCR reads with MiXCR, one entry per CDR3 protein. This table holds some 720,000 distinct CDR3 sequences, less than 20% found once. The sequenced sample consisted of blood. Receptors originate from a man younger than 30 with Graves' hyperthyroidism.

In this sample, this clonotype turned up a few times. The chain links TRBV13 to TRBJ1-1, with a weak D call TRBD1 (6 bases). Trimming left V 5 bases short and J 12 bases short, with 16 bases between. The CDR3 length is 12 residues. The germline V gene encodes CDR1 PRHDT and CDR2 FYEKMQ (reference sequence). CDR3 region: CASSLRPTGSFF. The CDR3 DNA is TGTGCCAGCAGCCTCCGGCCGACAGGTTCTTTCTTT. Looking up the rest from reference TRBV13 and TRBJ1-1 gives the full variable domain: AAGVIQSPRHLIKEKRETATLKCYPIPRHDTVYWYQQGPGQDPQFLISFYEKMQSDKGSIPDRFSAQQFSDYHSELNMSSLELGDSALYFCASSLRPTGSFFGQGTRLTVV.

This clonotype was recorded a few times. This chain joins TRBV4-3 and TRBJ2-7; tentatively, D is TRBD2 (6 bases). V was shortened by 3 bases and J by 0 bases, with 12 bases between the two germline ends. This CDR3 has 15 residues. The germline gives CDR1 LGHNA, CDR2 YSLEER. CDR3 sequence (DNA): TGCGCCAGCAGCCACAGGAGGGCGAGCTCCTACGAGCAGTACTTC. Residues: CASSHRRASSYEQYF.

This clonotype has only a few counts. Here the CDR3 reads CSASPIRDLSYNEQFF. CDR3 nucleotide sequence: TGCAGTGCTAGTCCTATCCGGGACCTCTCCTACAATGAGCAGTTCTTC. The chain has TRBV20-1 and TRBJ2-1; D assignment may be TRBD1 or TRBD2 (5 bases each). Trimming took off 3 bases at V and 0 bases at J, with 15 bases between the two ends. The CDR3 has 16 residues. The germline V gene has CDR1 DFQATT and CDR2 SNEGSKA (reference sequence).

This clonotype was detected only a few times. The rearrangement links TRBV7-9 to TRBJ1-5, with D tentatively TRBD1 (5 bases). The CDR3 loop spans 19 amino acids. Trimming took off 6 bases at V and 0 bases at J, with 24 bases between the two ends. Germline CDR1 and CDR2: SEHNR and FQNEAQ (reference sequence). The CDR3 protein is CASSQGGQGREYSNQPQHF. CDR3 DNA sequence: TGTGCCAGCAGTCAAGGAGGTCAGGGCCGAGAATATAGCAATCAGCCCCAGCATTTT.

The chain has TRBV9 and TRBJ2-7, with D uncertain. The germline V gene has CDR1 SGDLS and CDR2 YYNGEE. CDR3 length equals 13 residues. V gave up 0 bases and J gave up 3 bases, with 7 bases separating them. CDR3: CASSVGQNYEQYF. The CDR3 DNA reads as TGTGCCAGCAGCGTAGGTCAAAACTACGAGCAGTACTTC.

This chain uses TRBV7-2 with TRBJ2-5; D not certain. With 11 bases removed from V and 5 bases from J, the gap between germline ends came to 12 bases. Germline CDR1 reads SGHTA; CDR2 reads FQGNSA. This CDR3 has 11 amino acids. CDR3: CAVQMGETQYF. The CDR3 nucleotides are TGTGCCGTCCAAATGGGGGAGACCCAGTACTTC.

This clonotype was recorded at least ten times. CDR3 nucleotides: TGTGCCAGCAGTTACTCGACAGGGTTGACTGAAGCTTTCTTT. It is translated as CASSYSTGLTEAFF. The rearrangement uses TRBV6-5 and TRBJ1-1; 7 bases align to TRBD1. The CDR3 has 14 amino acids. Germline V gene lookup returns CDR1 MNHEY and CDR2 SVGAGI. The trim removed 0 bases at V and 5 bases at J, leaving 3 bases unmatched.

This clonotype occurred a few times. V is TRBV20-1 and J is TRBJ2-7; TRBD2 agrees at 8 bases. The CDR3 consists of 15 residues. The ends lost 0 bases at V and 4 bases at J; junction bases unmatched: 8. Per the germline V gene, CDR1 is DFQATT and CDR2 is SNEGSKA (reference sequence). CDR3 sequence: CSARDGSGSPYEQYF. The CDR3 coding sequence is TGCAGTGCTAGAGATGGGAGCGGGAGCCCGTACGAGCAGTACTTC.

V usage is TRBV6-2 or TRBV6-3 and J usage is TRBJ2-1; the D gene is possibly TRBD2 (6 bases). The CDR3 totals 12 residues. CDR1 MNHEY and CDR2 SVGEGT come from the germline V gene. V lost 10 bases and J 10 bases, leaving 17 bases between the germline ends. The CDR3 reads CATQWGVEEQFF. The DNA for the CDR3 is TGTGCCACCCAGTGGGGGGTGGAAGAGCAGTTCTTC.

In the case of this clonotype: The junction departs from the called germline gene at one end, perhaps through a read error. The chain joins TRBV27 to TRBJ1-5; 8 nucleotides agree with TRBD1. CDR1 and CDR2 (germline): MNHEY, SMNVEV (reference sequence). CDR3 size: 17 residues. The CDR3 spells CASSLIAGGMGNQPRHF. The CDR3 coding sequence is TGTGCCAGCAGTTTAATCGCAGGGGGCATGGGCAATCAGCCCCGGCATTTT.

The rearrangement joins TRBV3-1 to TRBJ2-7; TRBD2 matches 7 bases. The CDR3 runs to 15 residues. V shed 3 bases, J shed 0 bases, and the junction held 5 bases outside the gene matches. Germline-derived CDR1 and CDR2 are LGHDT and YNNKEL (reference sequence). The DNA of the CDR3 is TGTGCCAGCAGCCATGAGGCGGGAGACTCCTACGAGCAGTACTTC. Protein sequence: CASSHEAGDSYEQYF.

The J gene is TRBJ2-2, the V gene TRBV25-1; D is possibly TRBD1 (5 bases). Germline V gene sequence: CDR1 MGHDK, CDR2 SYGVNS. The CDR3 length is 15 residues. The V gene lost 4 bases and the J gene lost 5 bases, with 14 bases spanning the gap. The CDR3 protein is CASSVADRETGELFF. The CDR3 DNA reads TGTGCCAGCAGTGTCGCCGACAGAGAGACCGGGGAGCTGTTTTTT.

In this sample, this clonotype turned up a few times. The rearrangement joins TRBV9 to TRBJ2-1, with D perhaps TRBD2 (6 bases). This CDR3 is built from 18 residues. Looked up from germline, CDR1 is SGDLS and CDR2 is YYNGEE. Between the trimmed V and J ends, which lost 1 base and 3 bases, there was a span of 20 bases. The CDR3, as DNA: TGTGCCAGCAGCGTACGGGTGGGACGGGAGCTCCGCTACAATGAGCAGTTCTTC. This codes for CASSVRVGRELRYNEQFF. Combining the CDR3 with reference TRBV9 and TRBJ2-1 gives the whole variable domain DSGVTQTPKHLITATGQRVTLRCSPRSGDLSVYWYQQSLDQGLQFLIQYYNGEERAKGNILERFSAQQFPDLHSELNLSSLELGDSALYFCASSVRVGRELRYNEQFFGPGTRLTVL.

This clonotype came up many times. V usage is TRBV6-1 and J usage is TRBJ1-2, with 7 bases aligning to TRBD1. With 5 bases clipped from V and 2 bases from J, the junction kept 14 bases outside the gene matches. This CDR3 contains 17 residues. The V gene's germline CDR1 is MNHNS and CDR2 SASEGT. This CDR3 reads CASSWPLPEQGNYGYTF. For the CDR3, the DNA is TGTGCCAGCAGTTGGCCCCTTCCCGAACAGGGGAACTATGGCTACACCTTC.